This entry is about one T cell receptor (beta chain). This record comes from a study of blood T cell repertoires in COVID-19. As for the study in general: The United States, Italy and Spain supplied acute and convalescent COVID-19 samples. From T cells, B-cell-depleted T cells, or PBMCs came the material, which was cDNA or gDNA.

Germline CDR1 and CDR2: GTSNPN and SVGIG (reference sequence). The CDR3 runs to 15 residues. V lost 3 bases to trimming and J lost 1 base, with 13 bases between them. Measured with immunoSEQ multiplex PCR; TCRdb has only the in-frame clones, and not every one. Here the sample spans roughly 280,000 clones, roughly nine tenths being singletons. This TCR was sampled from a woman aged 18 to 35 who had recovered from COVID-19. The gene calls are TRBV30 and TRBJ2-1, with TRBD1 as a possible D gene (6 bases). The sequenced sample was PBMCs or T cells enriched from blood (not recorded which). The CDR3 DNA sequence: TGTGCCTGGAGCCCGACAGGATCTTCCTACAATGAGCAGTTCTTC. Translated: CAWSPTGSSYNEQFF.